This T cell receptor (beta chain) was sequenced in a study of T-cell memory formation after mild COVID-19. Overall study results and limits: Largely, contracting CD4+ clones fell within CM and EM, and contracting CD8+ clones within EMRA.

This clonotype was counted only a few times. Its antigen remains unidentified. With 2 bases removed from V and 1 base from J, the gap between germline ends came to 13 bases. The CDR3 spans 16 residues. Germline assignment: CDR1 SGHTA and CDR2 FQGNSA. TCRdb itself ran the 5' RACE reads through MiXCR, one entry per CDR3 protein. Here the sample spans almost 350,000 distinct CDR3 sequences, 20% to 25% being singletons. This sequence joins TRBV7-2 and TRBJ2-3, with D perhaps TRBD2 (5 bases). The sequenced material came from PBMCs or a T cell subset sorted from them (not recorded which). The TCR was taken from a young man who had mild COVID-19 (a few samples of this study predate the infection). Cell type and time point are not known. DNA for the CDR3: TGTGCCAGCAGCTTACAACCGGGGTTGGGCACAGATACGCAGTATTTT. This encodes CASSLQPGLGTDTQYF. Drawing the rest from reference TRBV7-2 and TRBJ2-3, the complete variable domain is GAGVSQSPSNKVTEKGKDVELRCDPISGHTALYWYRQSLGQGLEFLIYFQGNSAPDKSGLPSDRFSAERTGGSVSTLTIQRTQQEDSAVYLCASSLQPGLGTDTQYFGPGTRLTVL.